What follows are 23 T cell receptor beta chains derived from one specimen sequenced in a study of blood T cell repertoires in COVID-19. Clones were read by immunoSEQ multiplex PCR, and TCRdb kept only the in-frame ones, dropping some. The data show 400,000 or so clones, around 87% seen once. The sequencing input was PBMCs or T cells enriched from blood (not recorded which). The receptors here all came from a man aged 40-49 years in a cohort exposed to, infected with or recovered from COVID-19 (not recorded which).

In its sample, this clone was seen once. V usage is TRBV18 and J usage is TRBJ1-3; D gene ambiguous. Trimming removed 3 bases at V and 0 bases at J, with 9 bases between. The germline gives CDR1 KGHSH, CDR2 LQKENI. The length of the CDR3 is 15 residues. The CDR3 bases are TGTGCCAGCTCACCCACCGCAGGCTCTGGAAACACCATATATTTT. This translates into CASSPTAGSGNTIYF.

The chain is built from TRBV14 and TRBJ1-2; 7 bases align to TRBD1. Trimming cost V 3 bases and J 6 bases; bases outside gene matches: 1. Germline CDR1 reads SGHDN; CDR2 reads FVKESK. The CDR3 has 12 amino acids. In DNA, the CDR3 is TGTGCCAGCAGCCACGGACAGGATGGCTACACCTTC. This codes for CASSHGQDGYTF. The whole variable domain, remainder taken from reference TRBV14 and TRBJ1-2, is EAGVTQFPSHSVIEKGQTVTLRCDPISGHDNLYWYRRVMGKEIKFLLHFVKESKQDESGMPNNRFLAERTGGTYSTLKVQPAELEDSGVYFCASSHGQDGYTFGSGTRLTVV.

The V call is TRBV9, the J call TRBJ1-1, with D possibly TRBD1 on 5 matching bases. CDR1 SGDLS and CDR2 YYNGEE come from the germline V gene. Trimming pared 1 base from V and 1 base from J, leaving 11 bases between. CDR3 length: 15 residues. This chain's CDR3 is CASSVTGERNTEAFF. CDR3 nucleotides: TGTGCCAGCAGCGTAACAGGAGAAAGGAACACTGAAGCTTTCTTT.

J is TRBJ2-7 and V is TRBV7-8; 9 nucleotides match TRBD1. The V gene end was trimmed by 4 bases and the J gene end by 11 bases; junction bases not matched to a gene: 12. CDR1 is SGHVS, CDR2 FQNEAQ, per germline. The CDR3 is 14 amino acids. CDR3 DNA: TGTGCCAGCAGCTCGATTGGGGGGACAGGGAACGAGTACTTC. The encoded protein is CASSSIGGTGNEYF.

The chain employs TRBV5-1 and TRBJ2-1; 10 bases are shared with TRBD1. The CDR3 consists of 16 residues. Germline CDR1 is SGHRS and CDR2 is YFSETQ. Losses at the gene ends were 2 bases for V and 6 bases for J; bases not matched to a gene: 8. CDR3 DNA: TGCGCCAGCAGCTTTATGGGACAGGGGACGGGCAATGAGCAGTTCTTC. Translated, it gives CASSFMGQGTGNEQFF.

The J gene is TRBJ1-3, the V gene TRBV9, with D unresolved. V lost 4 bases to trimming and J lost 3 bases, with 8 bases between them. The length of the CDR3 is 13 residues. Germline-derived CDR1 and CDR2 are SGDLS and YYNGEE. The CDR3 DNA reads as TGTGCCAGCAGCCCAATCGGTGGAAACACCATATATTTT. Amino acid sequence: CASSPIGGNTIYF.

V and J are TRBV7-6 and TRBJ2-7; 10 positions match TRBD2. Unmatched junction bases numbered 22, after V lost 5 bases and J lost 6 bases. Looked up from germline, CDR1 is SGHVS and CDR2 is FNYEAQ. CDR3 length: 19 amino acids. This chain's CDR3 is CASSLEPLAGTSSIPEQYF. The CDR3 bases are TGTGCCAGCAGCCTGGAGCCACTAGCGGGAACTTCTTCCATCCCCGAGCAGTACTTC.

The CDR3 is CASSFRASGRAMSYNEQFF. The DNA of the CDR3 is TGTGCCAGCAGCTTTCGGGCTAGCGGGAGGGCCATGTCGTACAATGAGCAGTTCTTC. The chain joins TRBV7-9 to TRBJ2-1, with 12 bases matching TRBD2. Per germline, CDR1 SEHNR and CDR2 FQNEAQ (reference sequence). Unmatched junction bases numbered 13, after V lost 3 bases and J lost 4 bases. This CDR3 contains 19 residues.

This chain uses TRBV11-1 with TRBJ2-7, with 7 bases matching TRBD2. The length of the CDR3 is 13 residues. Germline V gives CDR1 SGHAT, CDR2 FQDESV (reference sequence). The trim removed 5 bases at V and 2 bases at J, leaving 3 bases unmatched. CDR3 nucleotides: TGTGCCAGCAGCAGGGACTATACCTACGAGCAGTACTTC. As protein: CASSRDYTYEQYF.

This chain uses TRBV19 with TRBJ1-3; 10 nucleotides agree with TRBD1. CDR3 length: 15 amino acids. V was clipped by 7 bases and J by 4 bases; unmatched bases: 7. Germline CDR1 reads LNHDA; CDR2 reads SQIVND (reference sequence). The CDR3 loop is CASTLDRGLGNTIYF. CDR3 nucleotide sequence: TGTGCCAGTACCCTCGACAGGGGGCTCGGAAACACCATATATTTT.

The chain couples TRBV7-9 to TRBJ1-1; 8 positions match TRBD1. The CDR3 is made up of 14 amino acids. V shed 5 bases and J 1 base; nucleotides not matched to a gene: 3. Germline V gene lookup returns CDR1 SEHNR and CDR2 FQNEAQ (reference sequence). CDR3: CASSGQGRNTEAFF. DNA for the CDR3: TGTGCCAGCAGCGGACAGGGAAGGAACACTGAAGCTTTCTTT. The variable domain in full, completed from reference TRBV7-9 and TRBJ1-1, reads DTGVSQNPRHKITKRGQNVTFRCDPISEHNRLYWYRQTLGQGPEFLTYFQNEAQLEKSRLLSDRFSAERPKGSFSTLEIQRTEQGDSAMYLCASSGQGRNTEAFFGQGTRLTVV.

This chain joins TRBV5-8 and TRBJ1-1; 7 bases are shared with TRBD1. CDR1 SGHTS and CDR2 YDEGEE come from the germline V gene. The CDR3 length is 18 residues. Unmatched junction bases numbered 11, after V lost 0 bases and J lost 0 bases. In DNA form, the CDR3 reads TGTGCCAGCAGCTTGGACATGGACAGGTTCGACATGAACACTGAAGCTTTCTTT. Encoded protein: CASSLDMDRFDMNTEAFF.

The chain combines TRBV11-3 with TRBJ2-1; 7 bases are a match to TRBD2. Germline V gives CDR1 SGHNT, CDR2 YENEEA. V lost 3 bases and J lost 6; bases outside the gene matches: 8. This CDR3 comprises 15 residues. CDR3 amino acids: CASSFSGGMVNEQFF. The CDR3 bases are TGTGCCAGCAGCTTTTCGGGAGGAATGGTCAATGAGCAGTTCTTC.

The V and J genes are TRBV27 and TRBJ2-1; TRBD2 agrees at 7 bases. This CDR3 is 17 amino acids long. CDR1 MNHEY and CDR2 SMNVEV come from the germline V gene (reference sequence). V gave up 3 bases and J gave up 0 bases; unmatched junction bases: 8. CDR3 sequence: CASSFSLAALSYNEQFF. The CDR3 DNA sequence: TGTGCCAGCAGTTTCTCCCTAGCGGCCCTCTCCTACAATGAGCAGTTCTTC.

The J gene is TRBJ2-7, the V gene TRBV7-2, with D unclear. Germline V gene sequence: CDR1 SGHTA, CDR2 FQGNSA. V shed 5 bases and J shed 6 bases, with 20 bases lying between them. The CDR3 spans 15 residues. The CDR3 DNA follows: TGTGCCAGCAGCCCCCAAAGATCCCCCGGTGCCGAGCAGTACTTC. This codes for CASSPQRSPGAEQYF. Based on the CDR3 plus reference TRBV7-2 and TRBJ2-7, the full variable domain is GAGVSQSPSNKVTEKGKDVELRCDPISGHTALYWYRQSLGQGLEFLIYFQGNSAPDKSGLPSDRFSAERTGGSVSTLTIQRTQQEDSAVYLCASSPQRSPGAEQYFGPGTRLTVT.

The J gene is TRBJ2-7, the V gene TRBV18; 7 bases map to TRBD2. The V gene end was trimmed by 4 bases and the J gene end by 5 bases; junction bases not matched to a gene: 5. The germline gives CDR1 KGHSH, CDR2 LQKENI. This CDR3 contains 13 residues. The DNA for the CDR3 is TGTGCCAGCTCACTAGCGGGTCTCAACGAGCAGTACTTC. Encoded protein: CASSLAGLNEQYF.

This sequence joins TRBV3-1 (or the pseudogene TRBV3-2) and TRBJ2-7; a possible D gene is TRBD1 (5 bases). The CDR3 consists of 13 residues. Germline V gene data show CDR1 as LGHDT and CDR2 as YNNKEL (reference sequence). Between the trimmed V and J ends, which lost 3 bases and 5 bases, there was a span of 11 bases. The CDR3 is CASSQIEGDEQYF. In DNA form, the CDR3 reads TGTGCCAGCAGCCAGATAGAAGGGGACGAGCAGTACTTC.

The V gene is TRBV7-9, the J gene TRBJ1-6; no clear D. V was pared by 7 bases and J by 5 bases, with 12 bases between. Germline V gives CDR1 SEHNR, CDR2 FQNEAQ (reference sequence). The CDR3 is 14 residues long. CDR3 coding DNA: TGTGCCAGCATCGCGGGAAATAATAATTCACCCCTCCACTTT. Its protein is CASIAGNNNSPLHF.

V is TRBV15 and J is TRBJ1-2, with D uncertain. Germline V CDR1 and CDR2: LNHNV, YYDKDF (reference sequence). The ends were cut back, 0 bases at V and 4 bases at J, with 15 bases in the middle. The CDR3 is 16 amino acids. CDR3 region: CATSRDLVGTVYGYTF. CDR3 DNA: TGTGCCACCAGCAGAGATTTGGTAGGCACAGTCTATGGCTACACCTTC.

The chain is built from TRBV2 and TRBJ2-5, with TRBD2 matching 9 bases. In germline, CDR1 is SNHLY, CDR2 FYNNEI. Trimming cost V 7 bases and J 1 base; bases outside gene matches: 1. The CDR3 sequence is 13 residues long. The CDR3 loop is CASKGLAQETQYF. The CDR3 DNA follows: TGTGCCAGCAAGGGACTAGCCCAAGAGACCCAGTACTTC.

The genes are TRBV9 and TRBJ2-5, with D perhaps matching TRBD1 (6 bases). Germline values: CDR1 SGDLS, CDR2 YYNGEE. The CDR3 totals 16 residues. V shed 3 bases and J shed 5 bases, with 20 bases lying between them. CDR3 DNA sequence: TGTGCCAGCAGCGCGCCTCGGGACACACAAGGGGAGACCCAGTACTTC. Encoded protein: CASSAPRDTQGETQYF.

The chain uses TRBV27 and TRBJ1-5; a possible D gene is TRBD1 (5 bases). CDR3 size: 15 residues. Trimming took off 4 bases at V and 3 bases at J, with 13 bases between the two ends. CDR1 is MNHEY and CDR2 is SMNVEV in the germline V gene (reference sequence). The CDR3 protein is CASSSLQVNNQPQHF. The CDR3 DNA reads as TGTGCCAGCAGTTCCTTACAGGTTAACAATCAGCCCCAGCATTTT.

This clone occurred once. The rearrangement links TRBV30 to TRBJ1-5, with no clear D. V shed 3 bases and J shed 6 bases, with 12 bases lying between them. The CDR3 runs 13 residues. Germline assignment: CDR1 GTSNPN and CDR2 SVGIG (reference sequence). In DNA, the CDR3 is TGTGCCTGGAGCGGGTTTTCTTCTCAGCCCCAGCATTTT. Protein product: CAWSGFSSQPQHF.